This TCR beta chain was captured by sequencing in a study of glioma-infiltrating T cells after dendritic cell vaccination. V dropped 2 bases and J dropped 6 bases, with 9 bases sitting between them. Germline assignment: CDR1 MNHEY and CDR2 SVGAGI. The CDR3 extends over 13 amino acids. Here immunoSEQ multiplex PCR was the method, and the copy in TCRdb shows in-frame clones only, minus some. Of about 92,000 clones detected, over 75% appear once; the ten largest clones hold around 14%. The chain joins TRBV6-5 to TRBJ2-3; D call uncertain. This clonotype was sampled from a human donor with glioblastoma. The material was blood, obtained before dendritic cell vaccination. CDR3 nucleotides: TGTGCCAGCAGTTACCAGGCAGGTGATACGCAGTATTTT. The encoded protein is CASSYQAGDTQYF.